This TCR beta chain was obtained from a study of T cells expressing NK-cell markers. Findings of the study overall: The study found dominant NKG2C+ clonotypes at roughly 1.0-7.0% of CD8+ T cells in about six donors.

TCRdb re-called the 5' RACE reads, yielding one record per CDR3 amino acid sequence without DNA. The sample holds about 260,000 distinct CDR3 sequences. This CDR3 spans 15 amino acids. Germline lookup yields CDR1 MNHNS and CDR2 SASEGT. In the case of this clonotype: Its antigen is unidentified.

The rearrangement links TRBV6-1 to TRBJ1-1. Sequenced material: blood T cells: a sorted CD56 or NKG2C T cell subset, CD4+ or CD8+ T cells, or bulk PBMC T cells (not recorded which). The clonotype was recovered from a woman between 18 and 70 years old in good health. CDR3 protein: CASSPIQVMSTEAFF.